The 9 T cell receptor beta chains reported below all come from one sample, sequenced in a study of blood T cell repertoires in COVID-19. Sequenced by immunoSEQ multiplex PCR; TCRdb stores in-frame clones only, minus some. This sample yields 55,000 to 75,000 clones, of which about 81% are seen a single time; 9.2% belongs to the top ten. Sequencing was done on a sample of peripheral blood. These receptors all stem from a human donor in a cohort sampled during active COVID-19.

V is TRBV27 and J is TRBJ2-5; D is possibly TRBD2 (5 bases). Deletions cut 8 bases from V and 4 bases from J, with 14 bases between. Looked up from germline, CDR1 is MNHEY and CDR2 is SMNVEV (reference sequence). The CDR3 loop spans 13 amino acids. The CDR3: CASSMRVAETQYF. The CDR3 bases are TGTGCCAGCTCTATGAGGGTAGCAGAGACCCAGTACTTC.

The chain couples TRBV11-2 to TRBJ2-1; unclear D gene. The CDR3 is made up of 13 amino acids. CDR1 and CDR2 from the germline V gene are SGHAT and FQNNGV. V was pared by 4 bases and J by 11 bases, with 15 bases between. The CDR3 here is CASSSPRAMKQFF. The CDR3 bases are TGTGCCAGCAGCTCCCCACGAGCAATGAAGCAGTTCTTC.

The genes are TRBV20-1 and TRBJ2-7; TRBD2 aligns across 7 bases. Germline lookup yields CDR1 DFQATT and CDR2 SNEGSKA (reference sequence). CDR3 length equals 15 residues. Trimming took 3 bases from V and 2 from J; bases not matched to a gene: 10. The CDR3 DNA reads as TGCAGTGCTAGTTTGCAAAACGCGGGAGCCTACGAGCAGTACTTC. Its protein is CSASLQNAGAYEQYF.

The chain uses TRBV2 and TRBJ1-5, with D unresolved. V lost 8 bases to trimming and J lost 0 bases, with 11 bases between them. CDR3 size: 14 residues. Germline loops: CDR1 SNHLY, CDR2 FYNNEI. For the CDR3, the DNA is TGTGCCAGCGAGGGTGGTCATAGCAATCAGCCCCAGCATTTT. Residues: CASEGGHSNQPQHF.

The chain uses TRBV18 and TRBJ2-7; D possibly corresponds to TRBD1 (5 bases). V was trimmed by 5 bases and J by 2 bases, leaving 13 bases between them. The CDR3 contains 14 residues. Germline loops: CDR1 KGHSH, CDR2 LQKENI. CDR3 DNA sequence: TGTGCCAGCTCATCGGCAGGGTCGCCCTACGAGCAGTACTTC. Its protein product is CASSSAGSPYEQYF.

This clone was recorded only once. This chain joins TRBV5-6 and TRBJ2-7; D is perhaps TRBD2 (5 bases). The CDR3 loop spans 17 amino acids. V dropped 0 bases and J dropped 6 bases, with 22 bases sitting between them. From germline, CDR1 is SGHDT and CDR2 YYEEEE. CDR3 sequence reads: CASSLASSRAPPVEQYF. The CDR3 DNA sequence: TGTGCCAGCAGCTTGGCGAGCTCGCGGGCTCCACCCGTCGAGCAGTACTTC.

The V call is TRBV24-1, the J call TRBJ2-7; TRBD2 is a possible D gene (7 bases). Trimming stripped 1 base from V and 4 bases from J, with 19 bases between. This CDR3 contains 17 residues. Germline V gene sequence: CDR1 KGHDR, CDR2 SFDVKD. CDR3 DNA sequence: TGTGCCACCAGTGATTTAAAAGGGGGGGGGCGTGGATACGAGCAGTACTTC. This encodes CATSDLKGGGRGYEQYF.

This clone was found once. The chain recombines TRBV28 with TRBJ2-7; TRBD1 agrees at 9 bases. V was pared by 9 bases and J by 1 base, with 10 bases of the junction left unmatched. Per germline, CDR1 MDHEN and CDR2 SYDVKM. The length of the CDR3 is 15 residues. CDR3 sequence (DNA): TGTGCCAGTTCCCCCGGGACAGGGCTTTCCTACGAGCAGTACTTC. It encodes CASSPGTGLSYEQYF.

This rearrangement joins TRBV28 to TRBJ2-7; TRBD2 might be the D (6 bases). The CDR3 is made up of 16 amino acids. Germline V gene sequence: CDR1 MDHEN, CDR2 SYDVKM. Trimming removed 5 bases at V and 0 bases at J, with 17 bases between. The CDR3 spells CASSPRELLSSYEQYF. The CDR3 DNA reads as TGTGCCAGCAGTCCCCGGGAGCTTTTGAGCTCCTACGAGCAGTACTTC.